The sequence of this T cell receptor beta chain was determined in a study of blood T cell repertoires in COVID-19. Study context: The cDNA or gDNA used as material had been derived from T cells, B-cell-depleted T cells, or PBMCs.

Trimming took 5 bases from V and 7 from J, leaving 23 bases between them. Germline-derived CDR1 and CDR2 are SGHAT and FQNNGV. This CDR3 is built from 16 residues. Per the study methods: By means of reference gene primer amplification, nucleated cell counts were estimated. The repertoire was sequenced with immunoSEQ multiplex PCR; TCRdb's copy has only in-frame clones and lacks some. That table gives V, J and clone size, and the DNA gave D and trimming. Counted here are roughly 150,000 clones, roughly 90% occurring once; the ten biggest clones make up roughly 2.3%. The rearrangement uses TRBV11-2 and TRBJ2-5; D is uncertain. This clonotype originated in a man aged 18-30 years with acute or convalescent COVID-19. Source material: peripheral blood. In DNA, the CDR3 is TGTGCCAGCAGCCCCTATTTGACCCGTGAAGGCGGGACCCAGTACTTC. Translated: CASSPYLTREGGTQYF.